Here is one T cell receptor (beta chain) with its context. These data are taken from a study of control samples from healthy donors and cancer patients. TCRdb's table, derived via immunoSEQ multiplex PCR, lists solely in-frame clones and lacks some. The sample has some 90,000 clones; 90% to 95% are singletons. V was pared by 4 bases and J by 3 bases, with 13 bases between. CDR3 length: 13 residues. CDR1 and CDR2 (germline): SQVTM, ANQGSEA. The sequencing input was blood. The chain couples TRBV29-1 to TRBJ2-7; TRBD2 might be the D (7 bases). The sequence came from a woman in her thirties in good health. The CDR3 sequence: CSVGGGRNYEQYF. DNA for the CDR3: TGCAGCGTTGGGGGGGGCCGGAACTACGAGCAGTACTTC.